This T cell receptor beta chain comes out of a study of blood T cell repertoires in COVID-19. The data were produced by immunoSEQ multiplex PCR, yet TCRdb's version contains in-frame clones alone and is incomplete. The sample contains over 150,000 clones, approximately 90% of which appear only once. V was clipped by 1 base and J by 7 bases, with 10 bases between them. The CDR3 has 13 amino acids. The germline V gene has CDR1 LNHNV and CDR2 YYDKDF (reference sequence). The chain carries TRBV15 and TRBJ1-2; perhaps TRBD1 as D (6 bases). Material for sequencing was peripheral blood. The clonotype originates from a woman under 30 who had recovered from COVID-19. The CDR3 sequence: CATSRAGTFGYTF. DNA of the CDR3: TGTGCCACCAGCAGAGCTGGGACATTTGGCTACACCTTC.